This T cell receptor (beta chain) was identified in a study of Graves' ophthalmopathy and Graves' hyperthyroidism. Using RNA transcripts, the TCR beta CDR3 regions were amplified. Investigators did first-round RT-PCR with HTBI primers, then second-round multiplex PCR. TCRdb reprocessed the multiplex PCR reads via MiXCR and lists one record per CDR3 protein. The sample shows some 400,000 distinct CDR3 sequences, around 18% of them seen only once. This clonotype was detected only a few times. The sequence was obtained from a woman under 30 with Graves' ophthalmopathy. The sequenced sample was peripheral blood.

CDR3 nucleotides: TGTGCCAGCAGTTTACAGGAATCGGGGGAGCAGTACTTC. Protein sequence: CASSLQESGEQYF. This rearrangement joins TRBV27 to TRBJ2-7; perhaps TRBD2 as D (5 bases). The germline V gene encodes CDR1 MNHEY and CDR2 SMNVEV (reference sequence). CDR3 length: 13 residues. Trimming stripped 2 bases from V and 7 bases from J, with 12 bases between.